The next 22 T cell receptor beta chains were all read from a single sample in a study of T cells after yellow fever vaccination. TCRdb processed the 5' RACE reads anew with MiXCR; each CDR3 protein has one entry. The sample includes some 200,000 distinct CDR3 sequences, approximately 10% of them seen just once. The specimen was CD8+ T cells sorted from PBMCs, collected 15 days after the yellow fever booster vaccination. Every receptor here comes from a man younger than 35 who received the YFV17D yellow fever vaccine.

This clonotype showed up many times. The V and J genes are TRBV29-1 and TRBJ2-3; D remains ambiguous. Trimming took 4 bases from V and 0 from J, leaving 5 bases between them. The CDR3 is 12 amino acids. The V gene's germline CDR1 is SQVTM and CDR2 ANQGSEA. The CDR3 region has the DNA TGCAGCGTTGTCGCGAGCACAGATACGCAGTATTTT. Its translation: CSVVASTDTQYF.

In its sample, this clonotype was seen a few times. This sequence joins TRBV7-3 and TRBJ2-1, with TRBD2 identical over 13 bases. Germline loops: CDR1 SGHTA, CDR2 FQGTGA. This CDR3 has 16 amino acids. V shed 5 bases, J shed 10 bases, and the junction held 11 bases outside the gene matches. CDR3 in amino acids: CASSLGTSGAPGEQFF. The CDR3 nucleotides read TGTGCCAGCAGCCTGGGGACTAGCGGGGCCCCTGGGGAGCAGTTCTTC.

Only a few counts were recorded for this clonotype. The chain combines TRBV10-3 with TRBJ1-6, with TRBD1 matching over 9 bases. Germline V gene data show CDR1 as ENHRY and CDR2 as SYGVKD. The CDR3 consists of 14 residues. Germline trimming cut 5 bases from V and 9 bases from J; bases unmatched to any gene: 5. The CDR3: CAISLTGGSSPLHF. CDR3 sequence (DNA): TGTGCCATCAGTTTGACAGGGGGTTCTTCACCCCTCCACTTT.

This clonotype was seen only a few times. The chain carries TRBV28 and TRBJ1-2, with TRBD1 matching 10 bases. Germline-derived CDR1 and CDR2 are MDHEN and SYDVKM. This CDR3 spans 14 amino acids. V dropped 5 bases and J dropped 4; count of bases not matched to a gene: 4. The CDR3: CASSRQGASYGYTF. The CDR3, as DNA: TGTGCCAGCAGTAGACAGGGGGCGAGCTATGGCTACACCTTC.

The chain joins TRBV9 to TRBJ1-1; D is undetermined. The V end was cut by 3 bases, the J end by 4 bases, with 10 bases between. The CDR3 extends over 13 amino acids. Per germline, CDR1 SGDLS and CDR2 YYNGEE. CDR3 bases: TGTGCCAGCAGCGAAAGACCGGTCACTGAAGCTTTCTTT. Its protein is CASSERPVTEAFF.

V is TRBV4-1 and J is TRBJ1-3; D unresolved. CDR1 and CDR2 from the germline V gene are MGHRA and YSYEKL. The CDR3 has 13 residues. V was pared by 5 bases and J by 4 bases, with 9 bases between. The CDR3 here is CASSSPSGNTIYF. Here the CDR3 DNA reads TGCGCCAGCAGCTCGCCCTCGGGAAACACCATATATTTT.

The table lists this clonotype with a few counts. The J gene is TRBJ1-5, the V gene TRBV10-3, with 8 bases lining up with TRBD1. V trimming: 3 bases; J trimming: 3 bases; junction bases outside the gene matches: 4. Germline loops: CDR1 ENHRY, CDR2 SYGVKD. This CDR3 has 15 amino acids. In nucleotides, the CDR3 is TGTGCCATCAGTGATGTACAGGGGGTCAATCAGCCCCAGCATTTT. This translates into CAISDVQGVNQPQHF.

This clonotype was seen ten or more times. V gene TRBV4-3 combines with J gene TRBJ2-1, with 7 bases that match TRBD1. The CDR3 length is 19 residues. Trimming took 2 bases from V and 0 from J; bases not matched to a gene: 13. CDR1 LGHNA and CDR2 YSLEER come from the germline V gene. For the CDR3, the DNA is TGCGCCAGCAGCCAACTGACAGGGCCCAGCGTCAACTCCTACAATGAGCAGTTCTTC. It codes for CASSQLTGPSVNSYNEQFF.

This clonotype has just a few counts. The chain has TRBV6-5 and TRBJ1-4; D may be TRBD1 (6 bases). CDR1 and CDR2 (germline): MNHEY, SVGAGI. This CDR3 comprises 15 residues. Trimming stripped 8 bases from V and 4 bases from J, with 17 bases between. CDR3 nucleotide sequence: TGTGCCAGCTCCCTATCGGGGGGCTTTAATGAAAAACTGTTTTTT. It codes for CASSLSGGFNEKLFF.

The chain joins TRBV7-9 to TRBJ1-1; no clear D. There are 13 residues in the CDR3. V was cut by 5 bases and J by 4 bases, with 11 bases left in between. The germline V gene encodes CDR1 SEHNR and CDR2 FQNEAQ (reference sequence). Here the CDR3 reads CASSRLTSTEAFF. The DNA for the CDR3 is TGTGCCAGCAGCCGACTGACAAGCACTGAAGCTTTCTTT. Based on the CDR3 plus reference TRBV7-9 and TRBJ1-1, the full variable domain is DTGVSQNPRHKITKRGQNVTFRCDPISEHNRLYWYRQTLGQGPEFLTYFQNEAQLEKSRLLSDRFSAERPKGSFSTLEIQRTEQGDSAMYLCASSRLTSTEAFFGQGTRLTVV.

In its sample, this clonotype was seen a few times. V and J are TRBV7-8 and TRBJ1-1; D is perhaps TRBD1 (5 bases). CDR3 length equals 12 residues. Looked up from germline, CDR1 is SGHVS and CDR2 is FQNEAQ. V lost 1 base, J lost 8 bases, and 8 bases lay in between. The CDR3, as DNA: TGTGCCAGCAGCTTAGTAGGGGAGGAAGCTTTCTTT. Its translation is CASSLVGEEAFF.

This clonotype has a handful of counts. The V gene is TRBV28, the J gene TRBJ2-3; 7 nucleotides line up with TRBD1. This CDR3 has 15 amino acids. From germline, CDR1 is MDHEN and CDR2 SYDVKM. Trimming cost V 6 bases and J 0 bases; bases outside gene matches: 6. CDR3 nucleotide sequence: TGTGCCAGCAGACCGGGACAGATTAGCACAGATACGCAGTATTTT. Translating it yields CASRPGQISTDTQYF.

This clonotype was seen a handful of times. The chain couples TRBV4-1 to TRBJ2-1; no firm D call. The CDR3 length is 12 residues. Germline CDR1 is MGHRA and CDR2 is YSYEKL. V gave up 3 bases and J gave up 6 bases, with 6 bases separating them. DNA for the CDR3: TGCGCCAGCAGCCAGTTTCCCAATGAGCAGTTCTTC. Translated, it gives CASSQFPNEQFF.

The chain has TRBV7-2 and TRBJ2-5, with 9 bases identical to TRBD2. CDR3 length: 15 amino acids. Trimming cost V 5 bases and J 2 bases; bases outside gene matches: 6. CDR1 and CDR2 from the germline V gene are SGHTA and FQGNSA. CDR3 sequence reads: CASSLSGGLQETQYF. In DNA, the CDR3 is TGTGCCAGCAGCCTTAGCGGGGGCCTACAAGAGACCCAGTACTTC.

This clonotype has more than one count but fewer than ten. The chain uses TRBV6-2 or TRBV6-3 and TRBJ2-3; 8 bases agree with TRBD2. The junction had 9 bases not matched to a gene; V was cut back by 0 bases and J by 1 base. Germline V gene data show CDR1 as MNHEY and CDR2 as SVGEGT. The CDR3 has 18 residues. The CDR3 nucleotides read TGTGCCAGCAGTTACTCCCTAAGGGCGGGGGGCCGCACAGATACGCAGTATTTT. Translating gives CASSYSLRAGGRTDTQYF.

This clonotype was seen a handful of times. J is TRBJ2-1 and V is TRBV6-2 or TRBV6-3, with unresolved D. Per germline, CDR1 MNHEY and CDR2 SVGEGT. V was shortened by 4 bases and J by 5 bases, with 9 bases between the two germline ends. The CDR3 sequence is 13 residues long. CDR3 nucleotide sequence: TGTGCCAGCAGTTTGGCCGAGGACAATGAGCAGTTCTTC. This sequence encodes CASSLAEDNEQFF.

This clonotype was seen only a few times. The chain employs TRBV15 and TRBJ2-3; 9 bases agree with TRBD1. This CDR3 spans 15 amino acids. V trimming: 3 bases; J trimming: 5 bases; junction bases outside the gene matches: 6. The germline gives CDR1 LNHNV, CDR2 YYDKDF (reference sequence). The CDR3 protein is CATSSLQGALDTQYF. The CDR3 nucleotides read TGTGCCACCAGCAGCTTACAGGGGGCCTTAGATACGCAGTATTTT.

Only one count was recorded for this clonotype. The chain couples TRBV6-5 to TRBJ2-6; D possibly uses TRBD1 or TRBD2 (5 bases each). CDR3 size: 17 residues. CDR1 is MNHEY, CDR2 SVGAGI, per germline. Trimming left V 6 bases short and J 0 bases short, with 15 bases between. As DNA, the CDR3 is TGTGCCAGCAGCGGCCCGGGGCACTCCTCTGGGGCCAACGTCCTGACTTTC. This codes for CASSGPGHSSGANVLTF.

The chain has TRBV14 and TRBJ2-3; TRBD1 agrees at 9 bases. This CDR3 region has 15 residues. J was trimmed by 3 bases and V by 5 bases; bases with no gene match: 6. Germline V gene sequence: CDR1 SGHDN, CDR2 FVKESK. CDR3: CASSSPGQGTDTQYF. Here the CDR3 DNA reads TGTGCCAGCAGCTCCCCGGGACAGGGTACAGATACGCAGTATTTT.

This clonotype showed up just a few times. This sequence joins TRBV7-3 and TRBJ2-5; 7 bases are shared with TRBD2. Germline lookup yields CDR1 SGHTA and CDR2 FQGTGA. The V segment lost 2 bases and the J segment 3 bases; nucleotides outside the gene matches: 3. The CDR3 spans 14 residues. The CDR3 DNA follows: TGTGCCAGCAGCTTACTCGCGGGGGAAGAGACCCAGTACTTC. This translates into CASSLLAGEETQYF. Looking up the rest from reference TRBV7-3 and TRBJ2-5 gives the full variable domain: GAGVSQTPSNKVTEKGKYVELRCDPISGHTALYWYRQSLGQGPEFLIYFQGTGAADDSGLPNDRFFAVRPEGSVSTLKIQRTERGDSAVYLCASSLLAGEETQYFGPGTRLLVL.

The genes are TRBV27 and TRBJ1-5; D is uncertain. Per germline, CDR1 MNHEY and CDR2 SMNVEV (reference sequence). The germline V and J ends were trimmed by 3 bases and 1 base, with 4 bases remaining between them. CDR3 length: 13 residues. The CDR3 loop reads CASSFSSNQPQHF. The DNA of the CDR3 is TGTGCCAGCAGTTTTTCAAGCAATCAGCCCCAGCATTTT.

This clonotype showed up just a few times. This chain connects TRBV6-1 to TRBJ1-2, with 8 bases that match TRBD1. The CDR3 loop spans 14 amino acids. Trimming cost V 6 bases and J 3 bases; bases outside gene matches: 6. Germline V CDR1 and CDR2: MNHNS, SASEGT. The CDR3 reads CASSDRTGYYGYTF. The CDR3 DNA reads as TGTGCCAGCAGCGATAGGACAGGGTACTATGGCTACACCTTC.